One sample yielded the 25 T cell receptor beta chains listed below, sequenced in a study of Ad26.COV2.S vaccination and SARS-CoV-2 variants. The protocol was immunoSEQ multiplex PCR, while the TCRdb copy is restricted to in-frame clones and leaves out a portion. The table has around 420,000 clones, around nine tenths seen once. Specified treatment: 15 to 20 received Ad26.COV2.S at low or high dose, single or two shots; roughly five received placebo; per-sample allocation not given. After the first vaccine or placebo injection, samples were drawn on day 63. The sequencing here drew on peripheral blood, taken in a trial of Ad26.COV2.S vaccine versus placebo. Receptors originate from a person aged 18 to 59 who received the Ad26.COV2.S COVID-19 vaccine or a placebo.

The chain combines TRBV4-3 with TRBJ1-2; D not certain. Germline V gene data show CDR1 as LGHNA and CDR2 as YSLEER. CDR3 length equals 15 residues. V shed 2 bases and J shed 4 bases, with 14 bases lying between them. CDR3 sequence reads: CASSQLRTRPYGYTF. The CDR3 region has the DNA TGCGCCAGCAGCCAACTACGAACCCGCCCCTATGGCTACACCTTC.

The chain couples TRBV13 to TRBJ2-1; 10 positions match TRBD1. This CDR3 is 16 amino acids long. The germline V gene has CDR1 PRHDT and CDR2 FYEKMQ (reference sequence). Trimming took 3 bases from V and 6 from J; bases not matched to a gene: 8. The CDR3 DNA sequence: TGTGCCAGCAGCTTCCTGGGACAGGGGACTTTCAATGAGCAGTTCTTC. It codes for CASSFLGQGTFNEQFF.

J is TRBJ2-3 and V is TRBV2; no clear D gene. The CDR3 is 15 residues long. Trimming cost V 2 bases and J 1 base, with 10 bases left between them. Per the germline V gene, CDR1 is SNHLY and CDR2 is FYNNEI. The CDR3 sequence: CASSENYRGTDTQYF. CDR3 sequence (DNA): TGTGCCAGCAGTGAAAACTACCGGGGCACAGATACGCAGTATTTT.

The chain links TRBV27 to TRBJ1-1; D perhaps matches TRBD1 (5 bases). CDR1 and CDR2 from the germline V gene are MNHEY and SMNVEV (reference sequence). V lost 1 base and J 0 bases, leaving 12 bases between the germline ends. This CDR3 contains 16 residues. The CDR3 is CASSLYGGTLNTEAFF. CDR3 DNA sequence: TGTGCCAGCAGTTTATATGGAGGGACGCTGAACACTGAAGCTTTCTTT.

The chain recombines TRBV28 with TRBJ2-5; 11 bases fit TRBD2. Losses at the gene ends were 7 bases for V and 0 bases for J; bases not matched to a gene: 7. This CDR3 comprises 16 residues. Germline V gives CDR1 MDHEN, CDR2 SYDVKM. CDR3 bases: TGTGCCAGCACCCTACTAGCGGGGGTATACCAAGAGACCCAGTACTTC. This gives the protein CASTLLAGVYQETQYF.

A word on this clone: One end of the junction does not line up with germline, which may come from a read error. This chain uses TRBV18 with TRBJ1-4; 10 positions match TRBD1. The CDR3 contains 14 residues. The V gene's germline CDR1 is KGHSH and CDR2 LQKENI. The CDR3 sequence: CASTPTGGIEKLFF. The CDR3 DNA is TGTGCCAGCACACCGACAGGGGGCATTGAAAAACTGTTTTTT.

This chain joins TRBV7-9 and TRBJ1-1; D is undetermined. V gave up 1 base and J gave up 6 bases, with 12 bases separating them. Germline values: CDR1 SEHNR, CDR2 FQNEAQ (reference sequence). The CDR3 runs to 14 residues. The CDR3 loop reads CASSLGYSSAEAFF. DNA for the CDR3: TGTGCCAGCAGCTTAGGATACTCCTCCGCTGAAGCTTTCTTT.

The chain has TRBV19 and TRBJ2-2, with D tentatively TRBD2 (6 bases). Between the trimmed V and J ends, which lost 1 base and 6 bases, there was a span of 12 bases. The CDR3 is 15 residues long. Germline V gene sequence: CDR1 LNHDA, CDR2 SQIVND (reference sequence). This CDR3 reads CASSIGGAGSGELFF. In nucleotides, the CDR3 is TGTGCCAGTAGTATAGGAGGAGCGGGTTCCGGGGAGCTGTTTTTT. Using reference TRBV19 and TRBJ2-2 for the parts outside the CDR3, the full variable domain is DGGITQSPKYLFRKEGQNVTLSCEQNLNHDAMYWYRQDPGQGLRLIYYSQIVNDFQKGDIAEGYSVSREKKESFPLTVTSAQKNPTAFYLCASSIGGAGSGELFFGEGSRLTVL.

V usage is TRBV7-9 and J usage is TRBJ1-2; D is perhaps TRBD1 (6 bases). The CDR3 is 13 residues long. Germline lookup yields CDR1 SEHNR and CDR2 FQNEAQ (reference sequence). The germline V and J ends were trimmed by 7 bases and 2 bases, with 11 bases remaining between them. The CDR3 is CASTGQRNYGYTF. The CDR3 DNA sequence: TGTGCCAGCACCGGACAGAGGAACTATGGCTACACCTTC.

The rearrangement links TRBV6-2 or TRBV6-3 to TRBJ1-5; 7 bases align to TRBD1. The germline CDR1 and CDR2 sequences are MNHEY and SVGEGT. Trimming at V came to 1 base and at J to 4 bases, leaving 4 bases not matched to a gene. The CDR3 has 15 residues. CDR3 sequence (DNA): TGTGCCAGCAGTTACTATGGGACAGCAAATCAGCCCCAGCATTTT. This codes for CASSYYGTANQPQHF.

The chain employs TRBV11-2 and TRBJ1-1; D remains unclear. The germline CDR1 and CDR2 sequences are SGHAT and FQNNGV. V lost 1 base to trimming and J lost 4 bases, with 4 bases between them. The CDR3 is 12 amino acids. The DNA for the CDR3 is TGTGCCAGCAGCTTAGGACCCACTGAAGCTTTCTTT. Residues: CASSLGPTEAFF.

This chain connects TRBV5-8 to TRBJ1-6, with 7 bases fitting TRBD1. This CDR3 has 14 amino acids. V trimming: 0 bases; J trimming: 10 bases; junction bases outside the gene matches: 4. Per germline, CDR1 SGHTS and CDR2 YDEGEE. The CDR3 loop reads CASSLGQGESPLHF. CDR3 nucleotides: TGTGCCAGCAGCTTGGGGCAGGGGGAGTCACCCCTCCACTTT.

The gene calls are TRBV28 and TRBJ1-2; D remains ambiguous. There are 13 residues in the CDR3. Germline V lookup: CDR1 MDHEN, CDR2 SYDVKM. Deletions cut 2 bases from V and 7 bases from J, with 11 bases between. CDR3 in amino acids: CASSLLFLAGYTF. The CDR3 DNA reads TGTGCCAGCAGTTTACTATTCCTGGCTGGCTACACCTTC.

The chain joins TRBV21-1 to TRBJ2-3. TRBV21-1 is a known pseudogene. The CDR3 runs to 14 residues. The CDR3: CASSPTVSQDTQYF. The CDR3 nucleotides are TGTGCCAGCAGCCCCACGGTCAGTCAGGATACGCAGTATTTT.

The chain employs TRBV4-1 and TRBJ2-4, with 9 bases lining up with TRBD2. The CDR3 length is 17 residues. V lost 4 bases to trimming and J lost 10 bases; unmatched junction nucleotides: 17. CDR1 is MGHRA, CDR2 YSYEKL, per germline. The CDR3 loop is CASSLLTTERGANIQYF. As DNA, the CDR3 is TGCGCCAGCAGCCTTTTAACCACCGAGCGGGGGGCTAATATTCAGTACTTC.

In this sample, this clone turned up once. The chain has TRBV4-3 and TRBJ1-1; D might be TRBD1 (6 bases). V was shortened by 1 base and J by 4 bases, with 10 bases between the two germline ends. Germline assignment: CDR1 LGHNA and CDR2 YSLEER. CDR3 size: 14 residues. This CDR3 reads CASSQVARGTEAFF. The DNA for the CDR3 is TGCGCCAGCAGCCAAGTGGCCAGGGGCACTGAAGCTTTCTTT.

The chain uses TRBV7-9 and TRBJ2-1; 7 bases map to TRBD1. The CDR3 totals 15 residues. In germline, CDR1 is SEHNR, CDR2 FQNEAQ (reference sequence). With 5 bases clipped from V and 9 bases from J, the junction kept 13 bases outside the gene matches. The CDR3 here is CASSPRQGLMGEQFF. Written as DNA, the CDR3 is TGTGCCAGCAGCCCGCGACAGGGTCTCATGGGTGAGCAGTTCTTC.

This chain uses TRBV27 with TRBJ1-1, with no clear D. Germline V lookup: CDR1 MNHEY, CDR2 SMNVEV (reference sequence). V was cut by 2 bases and J by 5 bases, with 15 bases left in between. The CDR3 has 15 residues. The CDR3 region is CASSLNAGYTTEAFF. The CDR3 DNA sequence: TGTGCCAGCAGTTTAAACGCAGGCTATACGACTGAAGCTTTCTTT.

This clone appeared once. The V call is TRBV6-2 or TRBV6-3, the J call TRBJ2-7; a weak D match, TRBD2 (7 bases). CDR1 and CDR2 (germline): MNHEY, SVGEGT. Trimming cost V 6 bases and J 7 bases, with 16 bases left between them. This CDR3 comprises 13 residues. The CDR3 is CASSQRGGGEQYF. The CDR3 DNA reads TGTGCCAGCAGCCAAAGAGGGGGGGGAGAGCAGTACTTC.

J is TRBJ1-2 and V is TRBV5-1; 11 nucleotides align to TRBD1. The length of the CDR3 is 15 residues. V shed 5 bases and J 5 bases; nucleotides not matched to a gene: 8. Per germline, CDR1 SGHRS and CDR2 YFSETQ. Here the CDR3 reads CASSSDRGRMYGYTF. The CDR3 coding sequence is TGCGCCAGCAGTTCGGACAGGGGGCGTATGTATGGCTACACCTTC. Drawing the rest from reference TRBV5-1 and TRBJ1-2, the complete variable domain is KAGVTQTPRYLIKTRGQQVTLSCSPISGHRSVSWYQQTPGQGLQFLFEYFSETQRNKGNFPGRFSGRQFSNSRSEMNVSTLELGDSALYLCASSSDRGRMYGYTFGSGTRLTVV.

The V gene is TRBV19, the J gene TRBJ1-2; a weak D match, TRBD1 (6 bases). The length of the CDR3 is 13 residues. Trimming removed 7 bases from V and 6 bases from J, with 15 bases in between. The germline CDR1 and CDR2 sequences are LNHDA and SQIVND (reference sequence). The CDR3 loop reads CASTVTGTHGYTF. The DNA for the CDR3 is TGTGCCAGTACCGTAACAGGGACTCATGGCTACACCTTC.

The V call is TRBV6-5, the J call TRBJ1-3; D is ambiguous. Trimming took 2 bases from V and 4 from J, leaving 12 bases between them. The CDR3 sequence is 15 residues long. CDR1 is MNHEY, CDR2 SVGAGI, per germline. CDR3: CASSYNVAGGNTIYF. CDR3 bases: TGTGCCAGCAGTTACAATGTGGCAGGAGGAAACACCATATATTTT.

Only one count was recorded for this clone. The rearrangement joins TRBV7-3 to TRBJ2-6, with no clear D. The CDR3 covers 14 residues. The V end lost 5 bases, the J end lost 4 bases, and 9 bases lay between the germline ends. CDR1 is SGHTA and CDR2 is FQGTGA in the germline V gene. The CDR3 sequence is CASSPNVGANVLTF. The DNA for the CDR3 is TGTGCCAGCAGCCCCAACGTCGGGGCCAACGTCCTGACTTTC.

This chain links TRBV19 with TRBJ1-3, with no clear D. Looked up from germline, CDR1 is LNHDA and CDR2 is SQIVND (reference sequence). The CDR3 spans 12 residues. With 5 bases removed from V and 0 bases from J, the gap between germline ends came to 2 bases. The CDR3: CASSLSGNTIYF. The CDR3 DNA sequence: TGTGCCAGTAGTCTCTCTGGAAACACCATATATTTT. Together with reference TRBV19 and TRBJ1-3, the CDR3 gives the full variable domain: DGGITQSPKYLFRKEGQNVTLSCEQNLNHDAMYWYRQDPGQGLRLIYYSQIVNDFQKGDIAEGYSVSREKKESFPLTVTSAQKNPTAFYLCASSLSGNTIYFGEGSWLTVV.

The rearrangement joins TRBV28 to TRBJ1-3; D is unresolved. The CDR3 has 18 amino acids. Trimming removed 5 bases from V and 0 bases from J, with 20 bases in between. The germline V gene encodes CDR1 MDHEN and CDR2 SYDVKM. CDR3 in DNA: TGTGCCAGCAGTCATAAGAGGTCAACTTGGTTCTCTGGAAACACCATATATTTT. It encodes CASSHKRSTWFSGNTIYF.